The 32 T cell receptor beta chains reported below all come from one sample, sequenced in a study of blood T cell repertoires in COVID-19. Measured with immunoSEQ multiplex PCR; TCRdb has only the in-frame clones, and not every one. The profile shows approximately 260,000 clones, approximately 88% of them singletons. The specimen was peripheral blood. The receptors were gathered from a woman in her 70s with COVID-19, enrolled during active disease.

The CDR3 loop is CSVEDPTGLNTEAFF. The CDR3 DNA follows: TGCAGCGTTGAAGATCCGACAGGATTGAACACTGAAGCTTTCTTT. The V call is TRBV29-1, the J call TRBJ1-1; weak D call: TRBD1 (6 bases). Between the trimmed V and J ends, which lost 0 bases and 0 bases, there was a span of 11 bases. The CDR3 is 15 residues long. Germline V gene data show CDR1 as SQVTM and CDR2 as ANQGSEA.

The chain uses TRBV4-1 and TRBJ2-7; TRBD2 aligns across 11 bases. Germline CDR1 reads MGHRA; CDR2 reads YSYEKL. The J segment lost 1 base and the V segment lost 1 base, leaving 3 bases of the junction unmatched. The CDR3 length is 16 residues. The CDR3 loop reads CASSQVAGGRSYEQYF. CDR3 DNA: TGCGCCAGCAGCCAAGTAGCGGGAGGGCGGTCCTACGAGCAGTACTTC.

V usage is TRBV9 and J usage is TRBJ2-1; D unclear. CDR3 size: 15 residues. Germline CDR1 is SGDLS and CDR2 is YYNGEE. The V end lost 2 bases, the J end lost 0 bases, and 9 bases lay between the germline ends. Here the CDR3 reads CASSVTPSSYNEQFF. DNA for the CDR3: TGTGCCAGCAGCGTGACACCCTCCTCCTACAATGAGCAGTTCTTC.

The chain employs TRBV19 and TRBJ1-5; D gene ambiguous. CDR3 length equals 12 residues. Deletions cut 3 bases from V and 10 bases from J, with 10 bases between. In germline, CDR1 is LNHDA, CDR2 SQIVND (reference sequence). CDR3 region: CASSISRPPQHF. In nucleotides, the CDR3 is TGTGCCAGTAGTATCTCGAGGCCCCCCCAGCATTTT.

The CDR3 reads CAWSPHSSYEQYF. In DNA, the CDR3 is TGTGCCTGGAGTCCCCATAGCTCCTACGAGCAGTACTTC. The chain uses TRBV30 and TRBJ2-7; no definite D call. CDR1 GTSNPN and CDR2 SVGIG come from the germline V gene (reference sequence). This CDR3 spans 13 amino acids. V was trimmed by 2 bases and J by 0 bases, leaving 8 bases between them.

The chain recombines TRBV30 with TRBJ2-7; 10 bases line up with TRBD1. V shed 2 bases, J shed 4 bases, and the junction held 5 bases outside the gene matches. Germline CDR1 GTSNPN, CDR2 SVGIG (reference sequence). The CDR3 spans 14 residues. The CDR3 bases are TGTGCCTGGAGTATGGGGACAGGGGAATACGAGCAGTACTTC. Translating gives CAWSMGTGEYEQYF. Complete variable domain (other parts from reference TRBV30 and TRBJ2-7): SQTIHQWPATLVQPVGSPLSLECTVEGTSNPNLYWYRQAAGRGLQLLFYSVGIGQISSEVPQNLSASRPQDRQFILSSKKLLLSDSGFYLCAWSMGTGEYEQYFGPGTRLTVT.

This chain uses TRBV19 with TRBJ2-7; 8 bases fit TRBD1. The V and J ends lost 9 bases and 4 bases, in that order; junction bases with no gene match: 11. This CDR3 spans 14 amino acids. Germline CDR1 is LNHDA and CDR2 is SQIVND (reference sequence). The CDR3 nucleotides are TGTGCCAGCAAACCGGGACAGGCGGAATACGAGCAGTACTTC. It codes for CASKPGQAEYEQYF.

This chain connects TRBV28 to TRBJ1-2; TRBD1 matches 7 bases. The CDR3 runs 14 residues. V gave up 8 bases and J gave up 0 bases; unmatched junction bases: 6. Germline lookup yields CDR1 MDHEN and CDR2 SYDVKM. The CDR3 sequence is CASDGDRPNYGYTF. CDR3 in DNA: TGTGCCAGCGATGGGGACAGACCTAACTATGGCTACACCTTC.

The V gene is TRBV5-1, the J gene TRBJ2-7; D possibly corresponds to TRBD1 (6 bases). CDR3 size: 15 residues. V lost 1 base, J lost 4 bases, and 15 bases lay in between. Germline V CDR1 and CDR2: SGHRS, YFSETQ. In DNA form, the CDR3 reads TGCGCCAGCAGCTTGCAGGGCAGGGACATATACGAGCAGTACTTC. As protein: CASSLQGRDIYEQYF.

The genes are TRBV20-1 and TRBJ1-3; 12 nucleotides align to TRBD1. Germline CDR1 reads DFQATT; CDR2 reads SNEGSKA (reference sequence). V lost 3 bases and J lost 3; bases outside the gene matches: 9. This CDR3 is built from 17 residues. The CDR3 DNA reads as TGCAGTGCTAGTGTTCCGGGACAGGGGGCATTTGGAAACACCATATATTTT. As protein: CSASVPGQGAFGNTIYF.

This chain links TRBV6-5 with TRBJ1-2; D call uncertain. Trimming pared 6 bases from V and 7 bases from J, leaving 9 bases between. The germline gives CDR1 MNHEY, CDR2 SVGAGI. This CDR3 contains 11 residues. The CDR3 DNA reads TGTGCCAGCAGAGAGGAGGGTGGCTACACCTTC. Translation gives CASREEGGYTF.

The rearrangement links TRBV28 to TRBJ1-6, with D possibly matching TRBD1 (6 bases). The CDR3 totals 13 residues. The ends were cut back, 9 bases at V and 4 bases at J, with 10 bases in the middle. Germline loops: CDR1 MDHEN, CDR2 SYDVKM. The CDR3 here is CASGQSYNSPLHF. CDR3 nucleotides: TGTGCCAGTGGACAGTCGTATAATTCACCCCTCCACTTT. The variable domain in full, with the rest retrieved from reference TRBV28 and TRBJ1-6, is DVKVTQSSRYLVKRTGEKVFLECVQDMDHENMFWYRQDPGLGLRLIYFSYDVKMKEKGDIPEGYSVSREKKERFSLILESASTNQTSMYLCASGQSYNSPLHFGNGTRLTVT.

The chain is built from TRBV15 and TRBJ1-4; D gene unclear. The CDR3 has 16 amino acids. Germline V gene sequence: CDR1 LNHNV, CDR2 YYDKDF (reference sequence). V lost 0 bases and J 2 bases, leaving 10 bases between the germline ends. The CDR3 loop is CATSREGGTTNEKLFF. As DNA, the CDR3 is TGTGCCACCAGCAGAGAAGGCGGTACGACTAATGAAAAACTGTTTTTT.

The genes are TRBV28 and TRBJ1-6; 9 nucleotides line up with TRBD1. Germline trimming cut 0 bases from V and 6 bases from J; bases unmatched to any gene: 3. From germline, CDR1 is MDHEN and CDR2 SYDVKM. This CDR3 is built from 16 residues. DNA of the CDR3: TGTGCCAGCAGTTTATGGGGACAGGGACGTAATTCACCCCTCCACTTT. Translating gives CASSLWGQGRNSPLHF.

The chain carries TRBV11-2 and TRBJ2-7; 9 bases match TRBD2. The CDR3 runs to 16 residues. V trimming: 5 bases; J trimming: 6 bases; junction bases outside the gene matches: 14. Germline V lookup: CDR1 SGHAT, CDR2 FQNNGV. This chain's CDR3 is CASSPLLAGVGSEQYF. The CDR3 nucleotides are TGTGCCAGCAGCCCTCTGTTAGCGGGAGTCGGTAGCGAGCAGTACTTC. Full variable domain (rest looked up from reference TRBV11-2 and TRBJ2-7): EAGVAQSPRYKIIEKRQSVAFWCNPISGHATLYWYQQILGQGPKLLIQFQNNGVVDDSQLPKDRFSAERLKGVDSTLKIQPAKLEDSAVYLCASSPLLAGVGSEQYFGPGTRLTVT.

This clone was seen once. The chain couples TRBV4-1 to TRBJ1-6, with D possibly being TRBD1 (5 bases). Trimming removed 2 bases at V and 3 bases at J, with 14 bases between. This CDR3 spans 17 amino acids. Germline CDR1 is MGHRA and CDR2 is YSYEKL. This chain's CDR3 is CASSQTGTQVYNSPLHF. CDR3 bases: TGCGCCAGCAGCCAAACCGGGACTCAGGTCTATAATTCACCCCTCCACTTT.

The rearrangement uses TRBV11-2 and TRBJ2-1, with 8 bases aligning to TRBD2. Germline V gene lookup returns CDR1 SGHAT and CDR2 FQNNGV. The J segment lost 5 bases and the V segment lost 0 bases, leaving 3 bases of the junction unmatched. CDR3 length: 15 residues. Written as DNA, the CDR3 is TGTGCCAGCAGCTTAGAAGCGGGAGCTCACAATGAGCAGTTCTTC. Translated, it gives CASSLEAGAHNEQFF.

The rearrangement joins TRBV28 to TRBJ1-2, with 8 bases that match TRBD1. The CDR3 length is 16 residues. The trim removed 7 bases at V and 0 bases at J, leaving 10 bases unmatched. Per germline, CDR1 MDHEN and CDR2 SYDVKM. The CDR3 DNA sequence: TGTGCCAGCACAAAAGCAGGGGGCATTACTAACTATGGCTACACCTTC. This sequence encodes CASTKAGGITNYGYTF.

The rearrangement joins TRBV27 to TRBJ1-5; 7 bases map to TRBD1. This CDR3 is 15 amino acids long. Germline CDR1 reads MNHEY; CDR2 reads SMNVEV (reference sequence). Trimming took 4 bases from V and 0 from J; bases not matched to a gene: 3. The CDR3 nucleotides read TGTGCCAGCAGTTCGGGACAGTTTAGCAATCAGCCCCAGCATTTT. Translation gives CASSSGQFSNQPQHF.

The rearrangement joins TRBV6-5 to TRBJ1-1, with TRBD1 matching 7 bases. The CDR3 sequence is 15 residues long. Trimming took 11 bases from V and 2 from J; bases not matched to a gene: 14. In germline, CDR1 is MNHEY, CDR2 SVGAGI. CDR3 DNA sequence: TGTGCCGCCCACCGGGGACAGAACTTCAACACTGAAGCTTTCTTT. This gives the protein CAAHRGQNFNTEAFF.

The chain couples TRBV11-3 to TRBJ2-2; 9 positions agree with TRBD1. The CDR3 length is 16 residues. Trimming at V came to 5 bases and at J to 5 bases, leaving 9 bases not matched to a gene. CDR1 and CDR2 from the germline V gene are SGHNT and YENEEA. As DNA, the CDR3 is TGTGCCAGCAGCCTAACTTGGGACAGGGCAACCGGGGAGCTGTTTTTT. The encoded protein is CASSLTWDRATGELFF.

This clone was seen just once. This chain joins TRBV15 and TRBJ1-1; D is undetermined. Germline-derived CDR1 and CDR2 are LNHNV and YYDKDF (reference sequence). V gave up 0 bases and J gave up 10 bases, with 9 bases separating them. The CDR3 runs 12 residues. CDR3 sequence: CATSRDEAPAFF. CDR3 sequence (DNA): TGTGCCACCAGCAGAGATGAGGCACCAGCTTTCTTT.

The chain couples TRBV4-1 to TRBJ1-1, with a possible D match to TRBD1 (5 bases). The CDR3 totals 15 residues. Germline CDR1 and CDR2: MGHRA and YSYEKL. V shed 1 base and J shed 5 bases, with 14 bases lying between them. The CDR3, as DNA: TGCGCCAGCAGCCAAGGGGTAGACAGCCGGACTGAAGCTTTCTTT. This gives the protein CASSQGVDSRTEAFF.

V and J are TRBV5-1 and TRBJ1-2; D is undetermined. V lost 0 bases and J 5 bases, leaving 8 bases between the germline ends. The CDR3 consists of 13 residues. Germline lookup yields CDR1 SGHRS and CDR2 YFSETQ. DNA of the CDR3: TGCGCCAGCAGCTTGGCCCAATCATATGGCTACACCTTC. Amino acids: CASSLAQSYGYTF.

This chain joins TRBV5-1 and TRBJ1-4; 7 bases agree with TRBD1. V was pared by 0 bases and J by 4 bases, with 3 bases of the junction left unmatched. The CDR3 has 15 amino acids. The germline V gene encodes CDR1 SGHRS and CDR2 YFSETQ. CDR3 nucleotides: TGCGCCAGCAGCTTGGTGAACAGGGGTAATGAAAAACTGTTTTTT. Translated, it gives CASSLVNRGNEKLFF.

This rearrangement joins TRBV9 to TRBJ2-1, with TRBD2 matching 7 bases. The V and J ends lost 0 bases and 4 bases, in that order; junction bases with no gene match: 4. The CDR3 has 15 amino acids. From germline, CDR1 is SGDLS and CDR2 YYNGEE. The CDR3 DNA reads as TGTGCCAGCAGCGTAGCGAGCGGGGCGTACAATGAGCAGTTCTTC. Translating gives CASSVASGAYNEQFF. Supplemented by reference TRBV9 and TRBJ2-1, the full variable domain reads DSGVTQTPKHLITATGQRVTLRCSPRSGDLSVYWYQQSLDQGLQFLIQYYNGEERAKGNILERFSAQQFPDLHSELNLSSLELGDSALYFCASSVASGAYNEQFFGPGTRLTVL.

The gene calls are TRBV27 and TRBJ1-1; TRBD1 is a possible D gene (6 bases). CDR1 is MNHEY and CDR2 is SMNVEV in the germline V gene (reference sequence). There are 14 residues in the CDR3. Trimming shortened V by 5 bases and J by 8 bases, and 18 bases separated the two germline ends. The CDR3 coding sequence is TGTGCCAGCAGTCCCCACAGGGTAACGCCAGAAGCTTTCTTT. This encodes CASSPHRVTPEAFF.

This rearrangement joins TRBV7-3 to TRBJ2-1; D call uncertain. The V end was cut by 5 bases, the J end by 7 bases, with 15 bases between. CDR3 length: 14 amino acids. Per the germline V gene, CDR1 is SGHTA and CDR2 is FQGTGA. The DNA for the CDR3 is TGTGCCAGCAGCCCGGCAGGTCTGGATAATGAGCAGTTCTTC. Encoded protein: CASSPAGLDNEQFF.

The chain joins TRBV9 to TRBJ1-2; D might be TRBD1 (5 bases). CDR3 length equals 15 residues. Germline CDR1 reads SGDLS; CDR2 reads YYNGEE. Between the trimmed V and J ends, which lost 0 bases and 8 bases, there was a span of 17 bases. This CDR3 is CASSVETARVSGYTF. The CDR3 coding sequence is TGTGCCAGCAGCGTAGAGACAGCTCGAGTCTCGGGCTACACCTTC.

This clone was observed a few times. V usage is TRBV12-2 and J usage is TRBJ2-5; TRBD1 is the table's D call and was not checked against the DNA. TRBV12-2 is described as a pseudogene. This CDR3 has 15 amino acids. The DNA for the CDR3 is TGTGCAAGTCGAAGACAGGGGGCGAGTCAGGAGACCCAGTACTTC. Amino acids: CASRRQGASQETQYF.

This clone was detected only a few times. The genes are TRBV28 and TRBJ2-2, with 7 nucleotides matching TRBD2. Germline CDR1 and CDR2: MDHEN and SYDVKM. V was clipped by 2 bases and J by 5 bases; unmatched bases: 5. This CDR3 is built from 15 residues. The CDR3 reads CASSLGTILTGELFF. In DNA, the CDR3 is TGTGCCAGCAGTTTAGGGACTATCTTGACCGGGGAGCTGTTTTTT.

J is TRBJ2-3 and V is TRBV28, with a weak D call TRBD2 (6 bases). Germline lookup yields CDR1 MDHEN and CDR2 SYDVKM. With 3 bases removed from V and 0 bases from J, the gap between germline ends came to 10 bases. The CDR3 totals 15 residues. In DNA form, the CDR3 reads TGTGCCAGCAGTTTTAGTAGCGGTAGCACAGATACGCAGTATTTT. Translated, it gives CASSFSSGSTDTQYF.